Listed below are T cell receptor beta chains from one sample, sequenced in a study of identical twins. TCRdb recomputed calls from the 5' RACE reads with MiXCR, one row per CDR3 protein. This sample has 1.5 million to 2 million distinct CDR3 sequences, with roughly a third found just once. Sequenced material: cord blood. The receptors were gathered from a newborn girl in good health. Each CDR3 is given with its conserved first and last residue. The D gene is left open where the match is weak. Clone sizes are given selectively: once, few, many, or a class where the clone is expanded.

>TRBV20-1|TRBJ2-5|NA|TRBD1
TGCAGTGCTAGAAAGGACAGGGGGCGCCAGACCCAGTACTTC
CSARKDRGRQTQYF
>TRBV12-3/TRBV12-4|TRBJ1-4|few|NA
TGTGCCAGCAGTCCCCGCAGGGGAGGTACTAATGAAAAACTGTTTTTT
CASSPRRGGTNEKLFF
>TRBV21-1|TRBJ2-7|few|NA
TGTGCCAGCAGCAATGCCCGGGGACCGCCGTCCTACGAGCAGTACTTC
CASSNARGPPSYEQYF
>TRBV20-1|TRBJ1-2|few|NA
TGCAGTGCTAGGGTTGTACAGGCGGGAGGCTACACCTTC
CSARVVQAGGYTF
>TRBV20-1|TRBJ2-3|NA|TRBD2
TGCAGTGCTCACGACAGACTAGCGGTAGACACAGATACGCAGTATTTT
CSAHDRLAVDTDTQYF
>TRBV5-1|TRBJ2-2|NA|NA
TGCGCCAGCAGCTTGGATTTCAGTCGGCCGAACACCGGGGAGCTGTTTTTT
CASSLDFSRPNTGELFF
>TRBV4-1|TRBJ1-5|few|TRBD1
TGCGCCAGCAGCCAAGATGGAGACAGGGATCAGCCCCAGCATTTT
CASSQDGDRDQPQHF
>TRBV6-6|TRBJ2-3|NA|NA
TGTGCCAGCAGGGGGGACCGCCTCTTCACAGATACGCAGTATTTT
CASRGDRLFTDTQYF
>TRBV27|TRBJ2-7|NA|NA
TGTGCCAGCAGTCCCCCCGGGGTGACCTCCTACGAGCAGTACTTC
CASSPPGVTSYEQYF
>TRBV7-9|TRBJ1-1|NA|TRBD1
TGTGCCAGCAGCTTCCCCCCCAGGGGGCGGAGGGACACTGAAGCTTTCTTT
CASSFPPRGRRDTEAFF
>TRBV15|TRBJ1-2|NA|NA
TGTGCCACCAGCAGAGATTGGCGGGACGGAGGAGCTTGGTATGGCTACACCTTC
CATSRDWRDGGAWYGYTF
>TRBV24-1|TRBJ2-5|NA|NA
TGTGCCACCAGTGATCTCGGGGGCCCGCAAGAGACCCAGTACTTC
CATSDLGGPQETQYF
>TRBV19|TRBJ2-7|NA|TRBD2
TGTGCCAGTAGTATCTCGGGACTAGGGACCTACGAGCAGTACTTC
CASSISGLGTYEQYF
>TRBV27|TRBJ2-7|NA|NA
TGTGCCAGCAGTTTAGTCGGGACTCTCTCCTACGAGCAGTACTTC
CASSLVGTLSYEQYF
>TRBV7-9|TRBJ1-1|NA|NA
TGTGCCAGCAGCTTAACCCCGACAGTGAACACTGAAGCTTTCTTT
CASSLTPTVNTEAFF
>TRBV5-8|TRBJ2-7|few|NA
TGTGCCAGCAGCTTGGGTCAGGGAACCACCTACGAGCAGTACTTC
CASSLGQGTTYEQYF
>TRBV20-1|TRBJ2-7|NA|TRBD1
TGCAGTGCTGAGGAGTTCGGGACAGGGGCCTCCGAGCAGTACTTC
CSAEEFGTGASEQYF
>TRBV6-1|TRBJ1-2|many|NA
TGTGCCAGCAGTGAAACCCGAGTCTATGGCTACACCTTC
CASSETRVYGYTF
>TRBV28|TRBJ1-1|NA|NA
TGTGCCGCAAGGAGGGGCACTGAAGCTTTCTTT
CAARRGTEAFF
>TRBV7-9|TRBJ1-5|few|NA
TGTGCCAGCAGCTTATCCCAGGGAGTCAATCAGCCCCAGCATTTT
CASSLSQGVNQPQHF
>TRBV14|TRBJ2-1|few|TRBD2
TGTGCCAGCAGCCAAGATAGAAGCGGGAGGGGGTTCTTC
CASSQDRSGRGFF